The sequence of this T cell receptor (beta chain) was determined in a study of cytomegalovirus exposure and HLA in healthy donors. Study-level background: Previous work identified roughly 120 million unique TCR beta sequences from roughly 180 million T cells.

Only a few counts were recorded for this clone. The antigen remains unidentified. The CDR3 runs 18 residues. V lost 1 base and J lost 3, with 20 bases in between. Germline CDR1 and CDR2: SGHRS and YFSETQ. Study-wide results and limits: Rates of TCR association differed by HLA locus in a later analysis, with DRB1 highest and HLA-C lowest. One later analysis reportedly identified an Asian-associated ancestry cluster that showed fewer N-insertions than the approximately 670-donor mean. When analyzed later, a missense DCLRE1C variant was found to be linked to TCR beta V- and J-gene trimming.

Vbeta (60) and Jbeta (13) primers were used in the PCR. Method: immunoSEQ multiplex PCR; TCRdb's copy keeps in-frame clones and lacks some. The table shows around 130,000 clones, with approximately 75% occurring only once. The source is a woman in her thirties or forties in good health and CMV-seropositive. Material: PBMCs. The chain couples TRBV5-1 to TRBJ2-1; TRBD1 is a possible D gene (6 bases). CDR3 DNA sequence: TGCGCCAGCAGCTTGAGGGCTGTTGGTGACAGGAACTACAATGAGCAGTTCTTC. Encoded protein: CASSLRAVGDRNYNEQFF.